This T cell receptor (beta chain) is from a study of shared clonotypes between healthy human individuals. Whole-study context: Three plates each covered CD4 naive and memory; CD8 naive two, CD8 memory one.

Donors were healthy HIV-negative adults without recently reported acute infections or vaccinations. Clones were sequenced by immunoSEQ multiplex PCR, and TCRdb holds only the in-frame ones, with some missing. This table has approximately 2.3 million clones, approximately 93% appearing once. Study-wide results and limits: Clonotype sharing among the donors was expected to vary with sequencing depth. The study found lower generation probabilities in non-shared clonotypes than in those shared by all four donors.

Notes on this clone: The antigen is not known.

The specimen was naive CD4+ T cells from PBMCs. Subset indicated: CD45RA+ positively selected. The sequence came from a man aged 18 to 35 in good health. Some clones in this sample may be carry-over from other donors' samples.

The CDR3 region has the DNA TGTGCCAGCAGCGTAAACAGGGCTGGGAGGCAGTACTTC. Its translation: CASSVNRAGRQYF. The gene calls are TRBV7-9 and TRBJ2-7; a weak D match, TRBD1 (6 bases). CDR3 length: 13 amino acids. CDR1 and CDR2 from the germline V gene are SEHNR and FQNEAQ (reference sequence). Between the trimmed V and J ends, which lost 5 bases and 9 bases, there was a span of 17 bases.